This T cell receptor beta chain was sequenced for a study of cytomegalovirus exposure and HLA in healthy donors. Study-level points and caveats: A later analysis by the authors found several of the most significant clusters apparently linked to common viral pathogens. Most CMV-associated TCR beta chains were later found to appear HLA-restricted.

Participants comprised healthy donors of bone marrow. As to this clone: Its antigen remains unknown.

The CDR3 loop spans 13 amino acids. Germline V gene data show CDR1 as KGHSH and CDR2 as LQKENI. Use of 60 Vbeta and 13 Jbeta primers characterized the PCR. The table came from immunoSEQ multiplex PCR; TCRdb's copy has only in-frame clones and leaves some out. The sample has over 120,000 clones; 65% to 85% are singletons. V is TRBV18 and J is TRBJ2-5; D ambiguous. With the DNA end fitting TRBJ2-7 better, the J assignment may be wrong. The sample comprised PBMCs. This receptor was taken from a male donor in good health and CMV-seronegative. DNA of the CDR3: TGTGCCAGCTCACCTCAGGATTCCTACGAGCAGTACTTC. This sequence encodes CASSPQDSYEQYF.